One sample yielded the 32 T cell receptor beta chains listed below, sequenced in a study of a mutant IDH1 vaccine in newly diagnosed glioma. Time point indicated: week 5, during vaccination. Each dose delivered 300 ug of mutant IDH1 20-mer peptide subcutaneously with imiquimod. Some clones are missing from TCRdb's copy, which holds only in-frame ones; the method was immunoSEQ multiplex PCR. Among 40,000 to 55,000 clones listed, roughly 78% were seen once. What these receptors recognize is not known. The sequenced sample was PBMCs, obtained from a glioma patient whose treatment included an IDH1 peptide vaccine. The receptor set was obtained from a man in his fifties with glioma.

V usage is TRBV18 and J usage is TRBJ2-2; perhaps TRBD2 as D (5 bases). The V end lost 3 bases, the J end lost 7 bases, and 9 bases lay between the germline ends. Germline loops: CDR1 KGHSH, CDR2 LQKENI. CDR3 length: 13 amino acids. DNA for the CDR3: TGTGCCAGCTCACCCGAGGGTTTCGGGGAGCTGTTTTTT. It is translated as CASSPEGFGELFF.

This chain uses TRBV19 with TRBJ1-1; 7 nucleotides line up with TRBD1. Trimming at V came to 6 bases and at J to 7 bases, leaving 8 bases not matched to a gene. The CDR3 is 13 amino acids. CDR1 is LNHDA, CDR2 SQIVND, per germline (reference sequence). The CDR3 reads CASRKTGDREAFF. CDR3 nucleotides: TGTGCCAGTAGAAAAACAGGGGATCGTGAAGCTTTCTTT.

The CDR3 protein is CASSYGTAGDGYTF. CDR3 DNA: TGTGCCAGTAGTTACGGGACGGCTGGGGATGGCTACACCTTC. V gene TRBV19 combines with J gene TRBJ1-2; D is possibly TRBD1 (5 bases). CDR3 size: 14 residues. V lost 5 bases, J lost 6 bases, and 16 bases lay in between. Germline CDR1 and CDR2: LNHDA and SQIVND (reference sequence).

The rearrangement links TRBV7-8 to TRBJ1-5; 8 nucleotides align to TRBD1. V was pared by 6 bases and J by 5 bases, with 6 bases of the junction left unmatched. Germline V CDR1 and CDR2: SGHVS, FQNEAQ. The CDR3 consists of 14 residues. CDR3: CASRSDRGYQPQHF. CDR3 DNA: TGTGCCAGCAGGTCCGACAGGGGATATCAGCCCCAGCATTTT.

This clone was seen only a few times. The genes are TRBV5-4 and TRBJ1-2; D perhaps matches TRBD1 (6 bases). The germline gives CDR1 SGHNT, CDR2 YYREEE (reference sequence). This CDR3 is 16 amino acids long. V was cut by 0 bases and J by 0 bases, with 12 bases left in between. The CDR3 DNA is TGTGCCAGCAGCTTGGATGCAGGGGTTACTAACTATGGCTACACCTTC. This gives the protein CASSLDAGVTNYGYTF.

Only a few counts were recorded for this clone. The rearrangement joins TRBV18 to TRBJ2-1; 8 bases agree with TRBD1. Germline CDR1 and CDR2: KGHSH and LQKENI. There are 18 residues in the CDR3. J lost 2 bases, V lost 0 bases, and 9 bases had no gene match. The CDR3 is CASSPPPARTGTYNEQFF. The CDR3 DNA follows: TGTGCCAGCTCACCACCCCCCGCTCGGACAGGGACCTACAATGAGCAGTTCTTC. Variable domain in full (rest from reference TRBV18 and TRBJ2-1): NAGVMQNPRHLVRRRGQEARLRCSPMKGHSHVYWYRQLPEEGLKFMVYLQKENIIDESGMPKERFSAEFPKEGPSILRIQQVVRGDSAAYFCASSPPPARTGTYNEQFFGPGTRLTVL.

V is TRBV15 and J is TRBJ2-4, with D uncertain. The CDR3 is 18 residues long. The ends were cut back, 5 bases at V and 0 bases at J, with 20 bases in the middle. Germline CDR1 is LNHNV and CDR2 is YYDKDF (reference sequence). CDR3 DNA: TGTGCCACCAGCCTTCAAGAAGGACGGTGGCTAGCCAAAAACATTCAGTACTTC. Its protein product is CATSLQEGRWLAKNIQYF.

This clone was picked up one time. The chain employs TRBV4-3 and TRBJ2-2, with TRBD2 matching 12 bases. The CDR3 has 18 amino acids. Germline CDR1 and CDR2: LGHNA and YSLEER. V lost 2 bases, J lost 2 bases, and 6 bases stayed unmatched. The CDR3 sequence: CASSQSRLAGVNTGELFF. DNA of the CDR3: TGCGCCAGCAGCCAATCCCGACTAGCGGGGGTAAACACCGGGGAGCTGTTTTTT.

The chain has TRBV27 and TRBJ1-5; TRBD1 matches at 12 bases. Germline V gene sequence: CDR1 MNHEY, CDR2 SMNVEV (reference sequence). The CDR3 is 15 amino acids. With 6 bases clipped from V and 5 bases from J, the junction kept 5 bases outside the gene matches. CDR3 region: CASRPGQGAYQPQHF. CDR3 nucleotide sequence: TGTGCCAGCAGGCCGGGACAGGGGGCGTATCAGCCCCAGCATTTT.

The V and J genes are TRBV6-5 and TRBJ1-4; 7 bases fit TRBD1. The germline CDR1 and CDR2 sequences are MNHEY and SVGAGI. Trimming removed 5 bases from V and 11 bases from J; junction bases left unmatched: 8. This CDR3 is built from 13 residues. The CDR3, as DNA: TGTGCCAGCAGTAGGGACAGTAGGGGGAAACTGTTTTTT. Translation gives CASSRDSRGKLFF.

The CDR3 here is CASTLAGRNTEAFF. In DNA, the CDR3 is TGCGCCAGCACTCTCGCAGGGAGGAACACTGAAGCTTTCTTT. V is TRBV5-1 and J is TRBJ1-1, with D possibly matching TRBD1 (5 bases). This CDR3 region has 14 residues. CDR1 SGHRS and CDR2 YFSETQ come from the germline V gene. V gave up 6 bases and J gave up 1 base, with 13 bases separating them.

The genes are TRBV6-5 and TRBJ2-3; 8 bases match TRBD2. This CDR3 is 16 amino acids long. CDR1 MNHEY and CDR2 SVGAGI come from the germline V gene. The V gene end was trimmed by 0 bases and the J gene end by 4 bases; junction bases not matched to a gene: 6. CDR3 sequence (DNA): TGTGCCAGCAGTTACTCAGGGCGGGGGGCGGCAGATACGCAGTATTTT. Protein product: CASSYSGRGAADTQYF.

V gene TRBV19 combines with J gene TRBJ1-1; 11 bases line up with TRBD1. The germline gives CDR1 LNHDA, CDR2 SQIVND (reference sequence). The length of the CDR3 is 16 residues. The V segment lost 5 bases and the J segment 0 bases; nucleotides outside the gene matches: 5. The CDR3 spells CASSSGQGAMNTEAFF. CDR3 DNA: TGTGCCAGTAGTTCAGGACAGGGGGCAATGAACACTGAAGCTTTCTTT. Drawing the rest from reference TRBV19 and TRBJ1-1, the complete variable domain is DGGITQSPKYLFRKEGQNVTLSCEQNLNHDAMYWYRQDPGQGLRLIYYSQIVNDFQKGDIAEGYSVSREKKESFPLTVTSAQKNPTAFYLCASSSGQGAMNTEAFFGQGTRLTVV.

This rearrangement joins TRBV10-2 to TRBJ2-7; D not certain. The V end lost 7 bases, the J end lost 6 bases, and 16 bases lay between the germline ends. The CDR3 is made up of 13 amino acids. The germline gives CDR1 WSHSY, CDR2 SAAADI. CDR3 nucleotide sequence: TGCGCCAGCAAGGTCCGGCAGGCCGGCGAGCAGTACTTC. Amino acid sequence: CASKVRQAGEQYF.

The chain recombines TRBV5-1 with TRBJ2-5, with unresolved D. The CDR3 loop spans 13 amino acids. Trimming cost V 1 base and J 1 base, with 5 bases left between them. CDR1 SGHRS and CDR2 YFSETQ come from the germline V gene. CDR3 bases: TGCGCCAGCAGCTTGACGGCCCAAGAGACCCAGTACTTC. It codes for CASSLTAQETQYF.

This CDR3 reads CSVVEANSNYGYTF. CDR3 nucleotide sequence: TGCAGCGTTGTAGAAGCCAATTCTAACTATGGCTACACCTTC. The V and J genes are TRBV29-1 and TRBJ1-2; D unresolved. The CDR3 is 14 amino acids. Germline V lookup: CDR1 SQVTM, CDR2 ANQGSEA. Trimming stripped 4 bases from V and 0 bases from J, with 12 bases between.

The chain combines TRBV25-1 with TRBJ1-6; the D is unclear. The germline V gene has CDR1 MGHDK and CDR2 SYGVNS. The CDR3 contains 15 residues. V was pared by 4 bases and J by 0 bases, with 7 bases between. The CDR3 sequence is CASSGSSSYNSPLHF. The CDR3 bases are TGTGCCAGCAGTGGTAGTAGCTCCTATAATTCACCCCTCCACTTT.

The rearrangement uses TRBV19 and TRBJ2-5; 7 nucleotides line up with TRBD1. Germline-derived CDR1 and CDR2 are LNHDA and SQIVND (reference sequence). The junction had 1 base not matched to a gene; V was cut back by 4 bases and J by 2 bases. This CDR3 contains 13 residues. The CDR3 here is CASSRGQQETQYF. The CDR3 DNA sequence: TGTGCCAGTAGTAGGGGACAGCAAGAGACCCAGTACTTC.

This clone showed up just once. The chain joins TRBV19 to TRBJ2-7; no reliable D call. V shed 3 bases and J shed 4 bases, with 10 bases lying between them. This CDR3 region has 13 residues. CDR1 LNHDA and CDR2 SQIVND come from the germline V gene (reference sequence). CDR3 sequence (DNA): TGTGCCAGTAGTATTGAATGGATGTACGAGCAGTACTTC. As protein: CASSIEWMYEQYF.

The J gene is TRBJ1-1, the V gene TRBV9; no clear D. V gave up 0 bases and J gave up 0 bases, with 9 bases separating them. CDR1 is SGDLS and CDR2 is YYNGEE in the germline V gene. The CDR3 sequence is 15 residues long. CDR3 bases: TGTGCCAGCAGCGTAGGGGCCGGTTTGAACACTGAAGCTTTCTTT. Its protein product is CASSVGAGLNTEAFF. The variable domain in full, completed from reference TRBV9 and TRBJ1-1, reads DSGVTQTPKHLITATGQRVTLRCSPRSGDLSVYWYQQSLDQGLQFLIQYYNGEERAKGNILERFSAQQFPDLHSELNLSSLELGDSALYFCASSVGAGLNTEAFFGQGTRLTVV.

CDR3 loop: CAWSDFSGTVLFYEQYF. The CDR3, as DNA: TGTGCCTGGAGTGATTTCTCCGGGACAGTGTTATTCTACGAGCAGTACTTC. The chain recombines TRBV30 with TRBJ2-7, with 7 positions matching TRBD1. The germline V gene has CDR1 GTSNPN and CDR2 SVGIG (reference sequence). Germline trimming cut 1 base from V and 3 bases from J; bases unmatched to any gene: 15. The CDR3 loop spans 17 amino acids.

This clone was seen many times. This rearrangement joins TRBV6-5 to TRBJ1-1, with D perhaps matching TRBD1 (5 bases). The germline CDR1 and CDR2 sequences are MNHEY and SVGAGI. V gave up 7 bases and J gave up 3 bases, with 6 bases separating them. The CDR3 sequence is 11 residues long. As DNA, the CDR3 is TGTGCCAGCACGGGGGACACTGAAGCTTTCTTT. Its translation: CASTGDTEAFF.

Only a few counts were recorded for this clone. This chain links TRBV4-1 with TRBJ1-3; the D gene is possibly TRBD1 (5 bases). Trimming took off 3 bases at V and 2 bases at J, with 5 bases between the two ends. The CDR3 has 13 residues. The V gene's germline CDR1 is MGHRA and CDR2 YSYEKL. The chain's CDR3 is CASSQGPGNTIYF. CDR3 bases: TGCGCCAGCAGCCAGGGACCTGGAAACACCATATATTTT.

The chain couples TRBV5-1 to TRBJ2-3, with 7 bases that match TRBD2. V shed 4 bases, J shed 4 bases, and the junction held 0 bases outside the gene matches. In germline, CDR1 is SGHRS, CDR2 YFSETQ. The CDR3 sequence is 12 residues long. The CDR3 DNA reads TGCGCCAGCAGCGGGGGGGCAGATACGCAGTATTTT. It specifies CASSGGADTQYF.

The J gene is TRBJ2-1, the V gene TRBV10-3, with D perhaps matching TRBD1 (5 bases). CDR1 ENHRY and CDR2 SYGVKD come from the germline V gene. CDR3 size: 12 residues. Trimming removed 10 bases from V and 5 bases from J, with 12 bases in between. This CDR3 is CATGAGDNEQFF. As DNA, the CDR3 is TGTGCCACTGGGGCCGGTGACAATGAGCAGTTCTTC.

This chain joins TRBV5-1 and TRBJ2-7, with 7 positions matching TRBD1. The germline CDR1 and CDR2 sequences are SGHRS and YFSETQ. V shed 4 bases, J shed 6 bases, and the junction held 7 bases outside the gene matches. The CDR3 has 13 residues. The CDR3 protein is CASSRHRGLEQYF. CDR3 nucleotides: TGCGCCAGCAGCCGACACAGGGGTCTCGAGCAGTACTTC.

The J gene is TRBJ1-2, the V gene TRBV7-9, with 7 positions matching TRBD1. The V gene end was trimmed by 0 bases and the J gene end by 5 bases; junction bases not matched to a gene: 9. The V gene's germline CDR1 is SEHNR and CDR2 FQNEAQ (reference sequence). The CDR3 contains 16 residues. The CDR3 coding sequence is TGTGCCAGCAGCTTAGCAAGGGGGCCCGGAGGATATGGCTACACCTTC. It encodes CASSLARGPGGYGYTF.

The chain is built from TRBV5-1 and TRBJ2-7; D unresolved. The CDR3 runs to 14 residues. Germline assignment: CDR1 SGHRS and CDR2 YFSETQ. Trimming cost V 4 bases and J 3 bases, with 14 bases left between them. The DNA of the CDR3 is TGCGCCAGCAGCCCCGCAGGAAACGGCTACGAGCAGTACTTC. It specifies CASSPAGNGYEQYF.

The V and J genes are TRBV29-1 and TRBJ1-2; D possibly corresponds to TRBD1 (6 bases). Germline CDR1 SQVTM, CDR2 ANQGSEA. The V and J ends lost 4 bases and 6 bases respectively, with 12 bases between them. CDR3 length equals 12 residues. This CDR3 reads CSVGEQGNGYTF. The CDR3 DNA sequence: TGCAGCGTTGGGGAACAGGGTAATGGCTACACCTTC.

V and J are TRBV7-9 and TRBJ2-7; 9 bases match TRBD1. The ends lost 3 bases at V and 5 bases at J; junction bases unmatched: 5. The CDR3 has 14 amino acids. Germline V gene lookup returns CDR1 SEHNR and CDR2 FQNEAQ (reference sequence). CDR3 protein: CASSFGQGTDEQYF. CDR3 nucleotides: TGTGCCAGCAGCTTCGGACAGGGGACAGACGAGCAGTACTTC.

The CDR3: CASIGSYRNTEAFF. Written as DNA, the CDR3 is TGTGCCAGCATCGGAAGTTATCGGAACACTGAAGCTTTCTTT. The chain joins TRBV6-1 to TRBJ1-1; D is unclear. The V gene's germline CDR1 is MNHNS and CDR2 SASEGT. The V end was cut by 7 bases, the J end by 1 base, with 13 bases between. The CDR3 contains 14 residues.

The chain links TRBV16 to TRBJ1-5, with unresolved D. Germline V gene sequence: CDR1 KGHSY, CDR2 FQNENV. Trimming cost V 1 base and J 7 bases, with 14 bases left between them. The CDR3 is 15 residues long. CDR3 nucleotide sequence: TGTGCCAGCAGCCAATTGCCCCAGGTAGGGCAGCCCCAGCATTTT. Residues: CASSQLPQVGQPQHF.